This T cell receptor beta chain was sequenced during a study of blood T cell repertoires in COVID-19. Per the original methods: Reference gene primers were amplified, and this amplification served to estimate nucleated cell counts. TCRdb's copy holds only in-frame clones and misses some; the assay was immunoSEQ multiplex PCR. From that table come the V and J calls and clone size; the DNA was used to work out D and trimming. The table has about 55,000 clones, approximately 92% seen once; the top ten hold approximately 15%. This clone occurred once. Between the trimmed V and J ends, which lost 1 base and 5 bases, there was a span of 14 bases. This CDR3 spans 15 amino acids. Germline lookup yields CDR1 LNHDA and CDR2 SQIVND (reference sequence).

The chain links TRBV19 to TRBJ2-5; no reliable D call. This receptor was identified in a human donor with active COVID-19. The donor label of this sample is uncertain. Sequencing used peripheral blood. The CDR3 DNA reads as TGTGCCAGTAGTATAGGTCAGAGCCTCGGGGAGACCCAGTACTTC. Its translation: CASSIGQSLGETQYF.